This T cell receptor (beta chain) is from a study of blood T cells in healthy people across ages. A second PCR of 7 to 11 cycles used a sample-barcoded 5' primer and a J-beta primer mix. A single record per CDR3 protein comes from TCRdb applying MiXCR to the 5' RACE reads. The sample lists about 1.8 million distinct CDR3 sequences; 40% to 55% were seen once. V was shortened by 0 bases and J by 2 bases, with 8 bases between the two germline ends. This CDR3 spans 14 amino acids. Germline CDR1 SGHRS, CDR2 YFSETQ. The receptor comes from a woman in her thirties or forties in good health. Sequencing was done on a sample of blood. The chain joins TRBV5-1 to TRBJ2-5; D is unresolved. The CDR3 spells CASSLAPTQETQYF. CDR3 DNA sequence: TGCGCCAGCAGCTTGGCCCCGACACAAGAGACCCAGTACTTC.